This T cell receptor beta chain comes out of a study of T cell responses to AZD1222 COVID-19 vaccine. Whole-study results and caveats: Researchers report vaccine-associated CD4 TCRs spanning spike, with dominance at 160-218 and 743-854. White British ancestry dominated among donors, who included more females, and clonal diversity was possibly underestimated.

Concerning this clone: Its antigen is still unknown.

Trimming stripped 5 bases from V and 4 bases from J, with 12 bases between. Germline assignment: CDR1 SGHAT and CDR2 FQDESV (reference sequence). The CDR3 runs 13 residues. TCRdb keeps only in-frame clones here, not all; method: immunoSEQ multiplex PCR. The repertoire holds about 83,000 clones, with around nine tenths as singletons. The chain uses TRBV11-1 and TRBJ2-7; D is possibly TRBD1 (6 bases). The specimen was peripheral blood, collected on day 0 of MenACWY control vaccination. This clonotype was obtained from an adult in good health. The CDR3 DNA follows: TGTGCCAGCAGCCGACCCGGACAGTACGAGCAGTACTTC. The encoded protein is CASSRPGQYEQYF.